What follows are 9 T cell receptor beta chains derived from one specimen sequenced in a study of T cells in Graves' hyperthyroidism and ophthalmopathy. TCR beta CDR3 sequences were amplified from RNA transcripts. The TCR CDR3 was amplified in a first-round RT-PCR using the HTBI primer set. TCRdb used MiXCR to reprocess the multiplex PCR reads, holding one entry per CDR3 protein. The data contain 110,000 to 150,000 distinct CDR3 sequences, more than 20% of them singletons. Input material: blood. Every receptor here comes from a woman in her forties or fifties with Graves' hyperthyroidism that later progressed to Graves' ophthalmopathy.

Many counts were recorded for this clonotype. The J gene is TRBJ1-2, the V gene TRBV20-1; 9 nucleotides agree with TRBD1. J was trimmed by 1 base and V by 5 bases; bases with no gene match: 8. Germline V gene data show CDR1 as DFQATT and CDR2 as SNEGSKA (reference sequence). The CDR3 totals 15 residues. The CDR3 DNA follows: TGCAGTGCTGGAGGACAGGGGTCCTATAACTATGGCTACACCTTC. Translated: CSAGGQGSYNYGYTF.

There are many counts of this clonotype. The rearrangement links TRBV7-3 to TRBJ2-3; D is unclear. Deletions cut 2 bases from V and 10 bases from J, with 7 bases between. The CDR3 is 11 residues long. CDR1 and CDR2 from the germline V gene are SGHTA and FQGTGA. In DNA, the CDR3 is TGTGCCAGCAGCTTAGATGGGCCGCAGTATTTT. The encoded protein is CASSLDGPQYF. The full variable domain, with the rest looked up from reference TRBV7-3 and TRBJ2-3, is GAGVSQTPSNKVTEKGKYVELRCDPISGHTALYWYRQSLGQGPEFLIYFQGTGAADDSGLPNDRFFAVRPEGSVSTLKIQRTERGDSAVYLCASSLDGPQYFGPGTRLTVL.

This clonotype occurred many times. The chain joins TRBV7-9 to TRBJ1-1; the match to TRBD1 covers 8 bases. V gave up 5 bases and J gave up 4 bases; unmatched junction bases: 15. The CDR3 has 17 residues. Per the germline V gene, CDR1 is SEHNR and CDR2 is FQNEAQ (reference sequence). The CDR3 sequence: CASSRSSDRAMGTEAFF. In nucleotides, the CDR3 is TGTGCCAGCAGCCGATCCTCGGACAGGGCGATGGGCACTGAAGCTTTCTTT. Full variable domain (outside the CDR3, taken from reference TRBV7-9 and TRBJ1-1): DTGVSQNPRHKITKRGQNVTFRCDPISEHNRLYWYRQTLGQGPEFLTYFQNEAQLEKSRLLSDRFSAERPKGSFSTLEIQRTEQGDSAMYLCASSRSSDRAMGTEAFFGQGTRLTVV.

This clonotype was recorded at least ten times. The chain uses TRBV11-2 and TRBJ2-7; 7 bases align to TRBD2. The J segment lost 4 bases and the V segment lost 5 bases, leaving 5 bases of the junction unmatched. Germline V CDR1 and CDR2: SGHAT, FQNNGV. The CDR3 extends over 13 amino acids. The CDR3 coding sequence is TGTGCCAGCAGCCGGGACTACAGATACGAGCAGTACTTC. Residues: CASSRDYRYEQYF.

This clonotype was observed a few times. This likely comes from a read error, as the CDR3 has no conserved phenylalanine or tryptophan at its end. The chain has TRBV7-2 and TRBJ2-5, with D hard to call. The CDR3 has 12 residues. In germline, CDR1 is SGHTA, CDR2 FQGNSA. Trimming left V 1 base short and J 4 bases short, with 4 bases between. The chain's CDR3 is CASSLVGETQYS. DNA for the CDR3: TGTGCCAGCAGCTTAGTTGGAGAGACCCAGTACTCC.

The rearrangement uses TRBV10-3 and TRBJ2-3, with 8 bases matching TRBD2. The V gene's germline CDR1 is ENHRY and CDR2 SYGVKD. The J segment lost 5 bases and the V segment lost 0 bases, leaving 4 bases of the junction unmatched. The length of the CDR3 is 15 residues. The CDR3 protein is CAISESDSGIDTQYF. The CDR3 DNA follows: TGTGCCATCAGTGAGTCGGATAGCGGGATAGATACGCAGTATTTT.

CDR3 protein: CASRHKRGRITGELFF. CDR3 in DNA: TGTGCCAGCAGGCATAAGAGGGGCCGTATCACCGGGGAGCTGTTTTTT. The chain has TRBV6-4 and TRBJ2-2; either TRBD1 or TRBD2 may supply D (5 bases each). This CDR3 comprises 16 residues. The V end was cut by 6 bases, the J end by 4 bases, with 18 bases between. The germline CDR1 and CDR2 sequences are MRHNA and SNTAGT.

This clonotype was picked up many times. The CDR3 DNA is TGTGCCAGCAGCCAAATGGGTGGGACCCAGTACTTC. This encodes CASSQMGGTQYF. The genes are TRBV2 and TRBJ2-5; no clear D gene. Trimming removed 6 bases from V and 7 bases from J, with 12 bases in between. CDR3 size: 12 residues. The germline CDR1 and CDR2 sequences are SNHLY and FYNNEI.

The J gene is TRBJ2-5, the V gene TRBV7-2; D gene unclear. Germline-derived CDR1 and CDR2 are SGHTA and FQGNSA. The CDR3 runs 14 residues. Trimming pared 5 bases from V and 5 bases from J, leaving 15 bases between. As DNA, the CDR3 is TGTGCCAGCAGCCAATCGGTAGCTCCGGAGACCCAGTACTTC. This encodes CASSQSVAPETQYF. The whole variable domain, remainder taken from reference TRBV7-2 and TRBJ2-5, is GAGVSQSPSNKVTEKGKDVELRCDPISGHTALYWYRQSLGQGLEFLIYFQGNSAPDKSGLPSDRFSAERTGGSVSTLTIQRTQQEDSAVYLCASSQSVAPETQYFGPGTRLLVL.